The rows below give T cell receptor beta chains drawn from one sample of a study of beta chain features in type 1 diabetes. Some clones are missing from TCRdb's copy, which holds only in-frame ones; the method was immunoSEQ multiplex PCR. The sample yields about 150,000 clones, roughly 7.1% seen once. The sequencing input was central memory CD4+ T cells from blood. All receptors come from a woman aged 40-49 years with type 1 diabetes. The CDR3 runs from the conserved cysteine through the conserved F or W. Each record gives: D gene, J gene, V gene, clone size, CDR3 protein, CDR3 DNA. D genes are given only for firm matches. Clone size is given for some rows only: seen once, a few or many times, or a class if the clone is expanded.

.,TRBJ2-2,TRBV28,.,CAMGGYNTGELFF,TGTGCCATGGGGGGTTATAACACCGGGGAGCTGTTTTTT
TRBD1,TRBJ1-4,TRBV28,few,CASRWTGGNEKLFF,TGTGCCAGCAGGTGGACAGGGGGCAATGAAAAACTGTTTTTT
TRBD2,TRBJ2-5,TRBV28,.,CASSSGLADLETQYF,TGTGCCAGCAGTTCGGGACTAGCGGATCTGGAGACCCAGTACTTC
.,TRBJ2-7,TRBV2,once,CASSVLYEQYF,TGTGCCAGCAGTGTACTATACGAGCAGTACTTC
.,TRBJ2-2,TRBV5-1,few,CASSFSGGNTGELFF,TGCGCCAGCAGCTTCAGCGGTGGGAACACCGGGGAGCTGTTTTTT
TRBD1,TRBJ1-4,TRBV27,many,CASSPRQGSGELFF,TGTGCCAGCAGTCCAAGACAGGGGTCCGGGGAACTGTTTTTT
.,TRBJ2-7,TRBV29-1,few,CSVVSRPSSYEQYF,TGCAGCGTTGTTTCCAGGCCATCCTCCTACGAGCAGTACTTC
.,TRBJ2-3,TRBV7-6,.,CASSPSKGGTDTQYF,TGTGCCAGCAGCCCTTCCAAGGGGGGCACAGATACGCAGTATTTT
.,TRBJ2-7,TRBV6-5,few,CASSYSKGVTSYEQYF,TGTGCCAGCAGTTACTCGAAAGGGGTTACTTCCTACGAGCAGTACTTC
.,TRBJ1-4,TRBV29-1,.,CSVEDGGSEKLFF,TGCAGCGTTGAAGACGGCGGGAGTGAAAAACTGTTTTTT
.,TRBJ2-7,TRBV29-1,few,CSVEVVSSREQYF,TGCAGCGTTGAAGTTGTATCTTCCCGCGAGCAGTACTTC
TRBD2,TRBJ2-5,TRBV5-1,few,CASSSSRGIDQETQYF,TGCGCCAGCAGTTCCTCGCGGGGGATAGACCAAGAGACCCAGTACTTC
TRBD1,TRBJ1-5,TRBV6-1,.,CASSFDREQPQHF,TGTGCCAGCAGCTTCGACAGGGAACAGCCCCAGCATTTT
TRBD2,TRBJ2-3,TRBV14,.,CASSQVKRGGGTDTQYF,TGTGCCAGCAGCCAAGTGAAACGGGGGGGCGGCACAGATACGCAGTATTTT
.,TRBJ2-1,TRBV19,.,CASRRETGSGGNEQFF,TGTGCCAGTAGACGAGAAACAGGGAGTGGAGGCAATGAGCAGTTCTTC
TRBD1,TRBJ2-1,TRBV19,.,CASSLGTALYVNEQFF,TGTGCCAGTAGTCTCGGGACAGCTCTTTATGTCAATGAGCAGTTCTTC
TRBD1,TRBJ2-1,TRBV6-5,few,CASSPGTGAYNEQFF,TGTGCCAGCAGTCCCGGGACAGGGGCCTACAATGAGCAGTTCTTC
TRBD1,TRBJ2-7,TRBV29-1,few,CSGLNRGAYEQYF,TGCAGCGGACTTAACAGGGGCGCCTACGAGCAGTACTTC
TRBD1,TRBJ1-1,TRBV2,.,CASSLTGEYTEAFF,TGTGCCAGCAGCCTAACAGGGGAGTACACTGAAGCTTTCTTT
.,TRBJ2-7,TRBV11-1,few,CASSLVTAEQYF,TGTGCCAGCAGCTTAGTGACAGCCGAGCAGTACTTC
.,TRBJ2-1,TRBV7-9,few,CASSFLAPSNNEQFF,TGTGCCAGCAGCTTTCTAGCGCCCTCGAACAATGAGCAGTTCTTC
TRBD1,TRBJ2-3,TRBV9,.,CASSARDSIVDTQYF,TGTGCCAGCAGCGCCCGGGACAGTATCGTAGATACGCAGTATTTT
.,TRBJ2-7,TRBV4-3,few,CASSLRVDYEQYF,TGCGCCAGCAGCCTCAGGGTGGACTACGAGCAGTACTTC
.,TRBJ1-5,TRBV19,.,CASSRWDSGGGQPQHF,TGTGCCAGTAGTAGATGGGACTCCGGGGGTGGTCAGCCCCAGCATTTT